The T cell receptor (beta chain) described here comes from a study of early T cells in non-severe SARS-CoV-2 infection. CDR1 and CDR2 (germline): LGHDT, YNNKEL (reference sequence). Trimming shortened V by 4 bases and J by 6 bases, and 16 bases separated the two germline ends. CDR3 length: 15 amino acids. In its sample, this clonotype was seen many times. As part of library construction, unique molecular identifiers were attached to individual cDNA molecules. TCRdb re-derived calls from the 5' RACE reads in MiXCR, one entry per CDR3 protein. The sample contains around 82,000 distinct CDR3 sequences, around 12% of which appear only once.

This receptor was taken from an adult who was a healthcare worker with PCR-confirmed SARS-CoV-2 infection or an uninfected control (not recorded which). The chain carries TRBV3-1 and TRBJ2-1, with D perhaps matching TRBD1 or TRBD2 (5 bases each). Material: whole blood. CDR3: CASSRAGFGANEQFF. The CDR3 DNA reads as TGTGCCAGCAGCCGCGCGGGTTTTGGGGCCAATGAGCAGTTCTTC.